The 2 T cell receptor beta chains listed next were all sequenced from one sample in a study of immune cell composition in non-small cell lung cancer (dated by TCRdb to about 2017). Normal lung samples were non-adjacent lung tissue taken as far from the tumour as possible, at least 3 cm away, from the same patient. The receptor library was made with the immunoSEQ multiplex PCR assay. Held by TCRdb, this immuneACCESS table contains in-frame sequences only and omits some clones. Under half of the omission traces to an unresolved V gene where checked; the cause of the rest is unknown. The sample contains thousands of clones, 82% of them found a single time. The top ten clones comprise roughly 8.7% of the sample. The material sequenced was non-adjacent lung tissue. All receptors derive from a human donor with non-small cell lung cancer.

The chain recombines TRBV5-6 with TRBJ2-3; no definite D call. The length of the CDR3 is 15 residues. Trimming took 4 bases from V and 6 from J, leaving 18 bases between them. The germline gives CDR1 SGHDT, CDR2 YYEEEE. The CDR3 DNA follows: TGTGCCAGCAGCCCGTCCAGTTCCCTTGCCGATACGCAGTATTTT. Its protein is CASSPSSSLADTQYF.

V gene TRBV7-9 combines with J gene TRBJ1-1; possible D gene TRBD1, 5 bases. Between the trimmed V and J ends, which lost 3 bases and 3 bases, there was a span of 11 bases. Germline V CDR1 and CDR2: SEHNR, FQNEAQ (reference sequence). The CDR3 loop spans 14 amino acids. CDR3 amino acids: CASSLFRVDTEAFF. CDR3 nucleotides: TGTGCCAGCAGCTTGTTCAGGGTGGACACTGAAGCTTTCTTT.